The 22 T cell receptor beta chains in this list originate from one sample, sequenced in a study of cytomegalovirus exposure and HLA in healthy donors listed by TCRdb under 2017. Library generation was performed with the immunoSEQ multiplex PCR assay. For the multiplex PCR, a mixture combining 60 forward primers for TCR Vbeta segments and 13 reverse primers for TCR Jbeta segments was used. TCRdb limited this immuneACCESS table to in-frame rearrangements with V and J called. A share of clones is missing; checked studies link under half to unresolved V genes, and the rest is unexplained. For this sample there are approximately 160,000 clones; over 75% appear just once. Of the sample, about 1.9% falls within the top ten clones. The sample comprised PBMCs. The source of these receptors is a human donor in good health.

The chain couples TRBV18 to TRBJ1-2, with D perhaps TRBD1 (6 bases). The CDR3 runs to 14 residues. V was clipped by 0 bases and J by 4 bases, with 9 bases between them. Germline V lookup: CDR1 KGHSH, CDR2 LQKENI. CDR3 in DNA: TGTGCCAGCTCACCACCGGGACATAGCTATGGCTACACCTTC. Its protein is CASSPPGHSYGYTF.

The rearrangement uses TRBV27 and TRBJ2-5; 14 bases agree with TRBD2. This CDR3 has 15 residues. CDR1 and CDR2 (germline): MNHEY, SMNVEV (reference sequence). The junction had 6 bases not matched to a gene; V was cut back by 7 bases and J by 5 bases. As DNA, the CDR3 is TGTGCCAGCAATACGACTAGCGGGAGGGATGAGACCCAGTACTTC. It is translated as CASNTTSGRDETQYF.

The V call is TRBV5-6, the J call TRBJ2-7, with 9 bases fitting TRBD1. This CDR3 region has 17 residues. Germline-derived CDR1 and CDR2 are SGHDT and YYEEEE. V dropped 0 bases and J dropped 2; count of bases not matched to a gene: 9. The CDR3 DNA reads as TGTGCCAGCAGCTTGGGACAGGGGGGCCTCGACCCCTACGAGCAGTACTTC. Translating it yields CASSLGQGGLDPYEQYF.

J is TRBJ1-5 and V is TRBV7-2; no firm D call. Per germline, CDR1 SGHTA and CDR2 FQGNSA. CDR3 length: 15 residues. V lost 3 bases to trimming and J lost 5 bases, with 14 bases between them. CDR3 sequence reads: CASSFYNGGDQPQHF. As DNA, the CDR3 is TGTGCCAGCAGCTTCTACAACGGCGGGGATCAGCCCCAGCATTTT.

This clone was seen only a few times. This rearrangement joins TRBV4-3 to TRBJ1-2; D not certain. Trimming took 0 bases from V and 4 from J, leaving 15 bases between them. Germline CDR1 is LGHNA and CDR2 is YSLEER. CDR3 length equals 16 residues. CDR3 nucleotides: TGCGCCAGCAGCCAAGAGTCGCAGGATCCTTTCTATGGCTACACCTTC. This translates into CASSQESQDPFYGYTF.

The rearrangement links TRBV18 to TRBJ1-2; 8 bases map to TRBD1. Germline V gene lookup returns CDR1 KGHSH and CDR2 LQKENI. Trimming cost V 4 bases and J 3 bases; bases outside gene matches: 4. The CDR3 is 14 amino acids. The CDR3 region is CASSRGQEYYGYTF. For the CDR3, the DNA is TGTGCCAGCTCACGGGGACAGGAGTACTATGGCTACACCTTC. Full variable domain (outside the CDR3, taken from reference TRBV18 and TRBJ1-2): NAGVMQNPRHLVRRRGQEARLRCSPMKGHSHVYWYRQLPEEGLKFMVYLQKENIIDESGMPKERFSAEFPKEGPSILRIQQVVRGDSAAYFCASSRGQEYYGYTFGSGTRLTVV.

In regard to this clone: The germline gene is not matched at one end of the junction; a read error may be the cause. Other DNA sequences of this sample code for an identical CDR3. The gene calls are TRBV6-5 and TRBJ1-1; maybe TRBD1 (5 bases). This CDR3 is 14 amino acids long. Germline-derived CDR1 and CDR2 are MNHEY and SVGAGI. CDR3 residues: CASSYLGGSTEAFF. In DNA, the CDR3 is TGTGCCAGCAGCTACTTGGGGGGATCCACTGAAGCTTTCTTT.

The V call is TRBV9, the J call TRBJ1-1, with D maybe TRBD1 (6 bases). Germline V gene sequence: CDR1 SGDLS, CDR2 YYNGEE. V was pared by 4 bases and J by 8 bases, with 12 bases between. The CDR3 contains 12 residues. As DNA, the CDR3 is TGTGCCAGCAGCAAGGACAGCTCCGAAGCTTTCTTT. This gives the protein CASSKDSSEAFF.

V gene TRBV19 combines with J gene TRBJ2-1; a weak D match, TRBD2 (6 bases). Germline V gene sequence: CDR1 LNHDA, CDR2 SQIVND (reference sequence). Between the trimmed V and J ends, which lost 6 bases and 8 bases, there was a span of 14 bases. The CDR3 is 13 amino acids. This CDR3 is CASSRETNYEQFF. The CDR3 coding sequence is TGTGCCAGTAGCCGGGAGACGAATTATGAGCAGTTCTTC.

The gene calls are TRBV2 and TRBJ2-7; possible D gene TRBD2, 6 bases. V lost 6 bases and J lost 6, with 15 bases in between. CDR3 size: 13 residues. Germline V lookup: CDR1 SNHLY, CDR2 FYNNEI. The CDR3 nucleotides read TGTGCCAGCAGCCCGGAGGGGTGGGGCGAGCAGTACTTC. Encoded protein: CASSPEGWGEQYF.

This chain links TRBV7-9 with TRBJ2-5; D gene uncertain. This CDR3 comprises 13 residues. Germline loops: CDR1 SEHNR, CDR2 FQNEAQ (reference sequence). V was trimmed by 6 bases and J by 1 base, leaving 9 bases between them. The CDR3 protein is CASRPRSQETQYF. CDR3 DNA: TGTGCCAGCAGGCCGCGGTCCCAAGAGACCCAGTACTTC. The whole variable domain, remainder taken from reference TRBV7-9 and TRBJ2-5, is DTGVSQNPRHKITKRGQNVTFRCDPISEHNRLYWYRQTLGQGPEFLTYFQNEAQLEKSRLLSDRFSAERPKGSFSTLEIQRTEQGDSAMYLCASRPRSQETQYFGPGTRLLVL.

This chain joins TRBV10-3 and TRBJ2-2; 7 bases match TRBD2. Germline lookup yields CDR1 ENHRY and CDR2 SYGVKD. With V trimmed by 6 bases and J by 4 bases, 8 bases remained unmatched. The CDR3 is made up of 15 amino acids. The CDR3 DNA reads TGTGCCATCAGCACTAGGGAGGGGAGCACCGGGGAGCTGTTTTTT. Protein sequence: CAISTREGSTGELFF.

The chain combines TRBV7-3 with TRBJ1-4; possibly TRBD1 for D (6 bases). V was cut by 7 bases and J by 8 bases, with 20 bases left in between. This CDR3 is 15 amino acids long. The germline V gene encodes CDR1 SGHTA and CDR2 FQGTGA. CDR3 DNA sequence: TGTGCCAGCAACTCTCGGGGGGCCTCGGGAGAAAAACTGTTTTTT. Protein: CASNSRGASGEKLFF.

The V gene is TRBV18, the J gene TRBJ2-6; no reliable D call. Trimming left V 2 bases short and J 0 bases short, with 11 bases between. The CDR3 totals 17 residues. Germline V gene sequence: CDR1 KGHSH, CDR2 LQKENI. For the CDR3, the DNA is TGTGCCAGCTCACCAGGCTTTCTCGCCTCTGGGGCCAACGTCCTGACTTTC. Protein product: CASSPGFLASGANVLTF.

The chain employs TRBV5-4 and TRBJ1-2; 12 positions agree with TRBD1. Germline V gene sequence: CDR1 SGHNT, CDR2 YYREEE (reference sequence). V shed 4 bases and J 7 bases; nucleotides not matched to a gene: 11. The CDR3 contains 16 residues. The CDR3 bases are TGTGCCAGCAGCGTCCGGGACAGGGGGCGCGCAAGTGGCTACACCTTC. Its translation is CASSVRDRGRASGYTF.

The CDR3 loop is CASSRAQMNTEAFF. The CDR3 nucleotides read TGCGCCAGCAGCCGGGCGCAGATGAACACTGAAGCTTTCTTT. The chain couples TRBV4-1 to TRBJ1-1; the D is unclear. The CDR3 covers 14 residues. The V gene's germline CDR1 is MGHRA and CDR2 YSYEKL. Trimming took 4 bases from V and 0 from J, leaving 9 bases between them.

V is TRBV5-8 and J is TRBJ1-5; D perhaps matches TRBD1 (5 bases). V was cut by 6 bases and J by 0 bases, with 13 bases left in between. CDR1 is SGHTS, CDR2 YDEGEE, per germline. This CDR3 contains 15 residues. The CDR3 DNA sequence: TGTGCCAGCAATTTGGAGGGGAATAGCAATCAGCCCCAGCATTTT. Translation gives CASNLEGNSNQPQHF.

The chain is built from TRBV6-1 and TRBJ1-2; 7 bases align to TRBD1. Trimming removed 3 bases from V and 8 bases from J; junction bases left unmatched: 6. The CDR3 is made up of 13 amino acids. The V gene's germline CDR1 is MNHNS and CDR2 SASEGT. The CDR3, as DNA: TGTGCCAGCAGTGATACGACAGGGCTCGGCTACACCTTC. Protein product: CASSDTTGLGYTF.

This sequence joins TRBV9 and TRBJ1-2, with no clear D. The V gene's germline CDR1 is SGDLS and CDR2 YYNGEE. V shed 0 bases and J shed 0 bases, with 6 bases lying between them. CDR3 length equals 14 residues. CDR3 nucleotides: TGTGCCAGCAGCGTAGCCACAGCTAACTATGGCTACACCTTC. It codes for CASSVATANYGYTF.

This clone has just a few counts. The CDR3 region has the DNA TGTGCCAGCAGCTTAGTCCAGGGGCAGTTAGCTAACTATGGCTACACCTTC. Translation gives CASSLVQGQLANYGYTF. The chain carries TRBV7-9 and TRBJ1-2; possibly TRBD1 for D (6 bases). V lost 1 base and J 0 bases, leaving 15 bases between the germline ends. The CDR3 length is 17 residues. Germline V gene lookup returns CDR1 SEHNR and CDR2 FQNEAQ (reference sequence).

This clone turned up a few times. The chain carries TRBV5-1 and TRBJ2-1; 7 bases map to TRBD1. Unmatched junction bases numbered 4, after V lost 4 bases and J lost 0 bases. From germline, CDR1 is SGHRS and CDR2 YFSETQ. CDR3 size: 15 residues. CDR3 amino acids: CASSLGTVSYNEQFF. CDR3 DNA sequence: TGCGCCAGCAGCCTCGGGACAGTCTCCTACAATGAGCAGTTCTTC.

Only one count was recorded for this clone. The chain carries TRBV6-5 and TRBJ2-7, with a tentative D call TRBD2 (5 bases). V gave up 2 bases and J gave up 3 bases, with 11 bases separating them. The CDR3 consists of 14 residues. The V gene's germline CDR1 is MNHEY and CDR2 SVGAGI. CDR3: CASSYGEGVYEQYF. CDR3 in DNA: TGTGCCAGCAGTTACGGTGAGGGTGTCTACGAGCAGTACTTC.